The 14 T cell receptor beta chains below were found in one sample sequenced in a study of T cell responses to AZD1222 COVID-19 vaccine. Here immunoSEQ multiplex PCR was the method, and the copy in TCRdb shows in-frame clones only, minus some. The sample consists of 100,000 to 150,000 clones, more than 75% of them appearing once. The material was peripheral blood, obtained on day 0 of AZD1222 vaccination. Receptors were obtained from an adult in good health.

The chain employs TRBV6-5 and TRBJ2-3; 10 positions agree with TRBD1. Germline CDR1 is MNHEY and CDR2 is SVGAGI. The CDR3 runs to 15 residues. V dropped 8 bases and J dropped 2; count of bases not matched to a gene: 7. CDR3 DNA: TGTGCCAGCGCAGGACAGGGGGGCTTCACAGATACGCAGTATTTT. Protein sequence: CASAGQGGFTDTQYF.

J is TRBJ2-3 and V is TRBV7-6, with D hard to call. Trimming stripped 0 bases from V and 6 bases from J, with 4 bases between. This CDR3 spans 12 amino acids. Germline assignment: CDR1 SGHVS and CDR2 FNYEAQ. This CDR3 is CASSLAMDTQYF. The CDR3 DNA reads TGTGCCAGCAGCTTAGCGATGGATACGCAGTATTTT.

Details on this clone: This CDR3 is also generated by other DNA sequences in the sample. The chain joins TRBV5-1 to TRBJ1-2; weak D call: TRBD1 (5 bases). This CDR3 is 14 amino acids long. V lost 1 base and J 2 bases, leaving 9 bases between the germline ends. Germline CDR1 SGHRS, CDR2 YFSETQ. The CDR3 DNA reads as TGCGCCAGCAGCTTGCTCACAGGAAACTATGGCTACACCTTC. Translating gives CASSLLTGNYGYTF. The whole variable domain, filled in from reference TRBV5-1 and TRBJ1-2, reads KAGVTQTPRYLIKTRGQQVTLSCSPISGHRSVSWYQQTPGQGLQFLFEYFSETQRNKGNFPGRFSGRQFSNSRSEMNVSTLELGDSALYLCASSLLTGNYGYTFGSGTRLTVV.

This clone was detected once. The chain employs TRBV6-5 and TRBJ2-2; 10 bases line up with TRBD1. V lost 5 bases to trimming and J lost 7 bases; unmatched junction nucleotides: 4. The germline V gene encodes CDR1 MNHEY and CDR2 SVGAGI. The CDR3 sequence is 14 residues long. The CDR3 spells CASSRDRGFGELFF. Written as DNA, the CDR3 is TGTGCCAGCAGTCGGGACAGGGGATTCGGGGAGCTGTTTTTT.

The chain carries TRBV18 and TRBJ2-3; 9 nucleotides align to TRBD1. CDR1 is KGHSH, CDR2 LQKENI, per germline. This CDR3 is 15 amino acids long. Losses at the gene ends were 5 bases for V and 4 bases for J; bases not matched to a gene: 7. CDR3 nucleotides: TGTGCCAGCTCAGGAACAGGGGGCGCGGCAGATACGCAGTATTTT. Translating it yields CASSGTGGAADTQYF.

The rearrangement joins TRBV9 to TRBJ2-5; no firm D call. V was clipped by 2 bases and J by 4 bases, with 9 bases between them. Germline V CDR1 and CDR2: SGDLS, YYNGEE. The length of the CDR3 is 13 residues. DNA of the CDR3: TGTGCCAGCAGCGTTAACTCTGGAGAGACCCAGTACTTC. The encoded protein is CASSVNSGETQYF.

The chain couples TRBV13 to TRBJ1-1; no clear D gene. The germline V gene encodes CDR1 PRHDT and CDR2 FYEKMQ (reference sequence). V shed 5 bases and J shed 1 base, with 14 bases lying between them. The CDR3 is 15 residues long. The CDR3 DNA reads TGTGCCAGCAGCCAAGGAGCTACAGAGAACACTGAAGCTTTCTTT. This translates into CASSQGATENTEAFF.

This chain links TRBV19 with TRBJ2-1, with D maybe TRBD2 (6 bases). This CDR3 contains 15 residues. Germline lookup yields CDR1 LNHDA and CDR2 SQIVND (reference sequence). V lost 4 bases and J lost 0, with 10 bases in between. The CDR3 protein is CASSKAGSSYNEQFF. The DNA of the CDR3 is TGTGCCAGTAGTAAGGCGGGGAGCTCCTACAATGAGCAGTTCTTC. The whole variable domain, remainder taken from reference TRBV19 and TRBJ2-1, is DGGITQSPKYLFRKEGQNVTLSCEQNLNHDAMYWYRQDPGQGLRLIYYSQIVNDFQKGDIAEGYSVSREKKESFPLTVTSAQKNPTAFYLCASSKAGSSYNEQFFGPGTRLTVL.

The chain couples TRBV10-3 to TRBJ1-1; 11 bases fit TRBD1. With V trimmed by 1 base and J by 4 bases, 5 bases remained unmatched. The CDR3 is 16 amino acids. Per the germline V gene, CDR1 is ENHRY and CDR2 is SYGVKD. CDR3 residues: CAISEWDRGRTTEAFF. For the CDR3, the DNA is TGTGCCATCAGTGAGTGGGACAGGGGGAGGACCACTGAAGCTTTCTTT.

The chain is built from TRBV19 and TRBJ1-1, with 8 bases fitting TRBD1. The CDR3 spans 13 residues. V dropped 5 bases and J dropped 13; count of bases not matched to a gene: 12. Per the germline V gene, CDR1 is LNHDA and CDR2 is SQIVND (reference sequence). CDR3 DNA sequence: TGTGCCAGTAGTCGACCGGGAGACGGACAGGGTTTCTTT. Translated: CASSRPGDGQGFF. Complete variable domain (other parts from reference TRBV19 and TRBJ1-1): DGGITQSPKYLFRKEGQNVTLSCEQNLNHDAMYWYRQDPGQGLRLIYYSQIVNDFQKGDIAEGYSVSREKKESFPLTVTSAQKNPTAFYLCASSRPGDGQGFFGQGTRLTVV.

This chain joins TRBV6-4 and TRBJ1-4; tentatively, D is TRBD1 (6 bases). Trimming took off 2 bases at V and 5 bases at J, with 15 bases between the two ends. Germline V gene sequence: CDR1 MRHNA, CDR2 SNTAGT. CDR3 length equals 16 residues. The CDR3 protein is CASSDRVRRGNEKLFF. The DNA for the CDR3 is TGTGCCAGCAGTGACAGGGTCCGGAGGGGGAATGAAAAACTGTTTTTT.

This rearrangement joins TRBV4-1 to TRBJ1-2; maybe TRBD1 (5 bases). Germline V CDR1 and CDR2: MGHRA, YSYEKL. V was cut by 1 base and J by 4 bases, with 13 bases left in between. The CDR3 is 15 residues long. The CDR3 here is CASSQGLTVSYGYTF. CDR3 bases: TGCGCCAGCAGCCAAGGATTGACAGTAAGCTATGGCTACACCTTC.

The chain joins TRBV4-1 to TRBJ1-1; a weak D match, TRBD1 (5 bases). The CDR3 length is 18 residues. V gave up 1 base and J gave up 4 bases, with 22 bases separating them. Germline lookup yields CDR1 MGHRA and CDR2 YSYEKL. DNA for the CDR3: TGCGCCAGCAGCCAAGGACTAAGGTGGGGGGATGAGGGCACTGAAGCTTTCTTT. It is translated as CASSQGLRWGDEGTEAFF.

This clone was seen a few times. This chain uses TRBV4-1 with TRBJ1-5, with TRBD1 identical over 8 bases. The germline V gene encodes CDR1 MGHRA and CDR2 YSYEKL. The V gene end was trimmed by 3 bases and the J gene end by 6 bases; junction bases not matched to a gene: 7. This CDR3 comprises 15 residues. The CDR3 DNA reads TGCGCCAGCAGCCAGAAGACAGGGGCAGGTCAGCCCCAGCATTTT. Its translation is CASSQKTGAGQPQHF.